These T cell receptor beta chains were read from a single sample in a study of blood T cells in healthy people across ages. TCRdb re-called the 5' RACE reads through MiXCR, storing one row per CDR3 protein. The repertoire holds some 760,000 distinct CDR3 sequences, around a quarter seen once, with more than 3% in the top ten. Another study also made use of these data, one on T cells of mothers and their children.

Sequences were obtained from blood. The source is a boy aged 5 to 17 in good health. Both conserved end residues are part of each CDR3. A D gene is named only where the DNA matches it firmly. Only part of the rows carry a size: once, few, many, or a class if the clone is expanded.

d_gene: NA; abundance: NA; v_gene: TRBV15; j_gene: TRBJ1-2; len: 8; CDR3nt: TGTGCCACCGTCTTTTACACCTTC; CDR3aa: CATVFYTF
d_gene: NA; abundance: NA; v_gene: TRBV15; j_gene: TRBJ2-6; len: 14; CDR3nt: TGTGCCACCAGACTAGTTGCTGGGGCCAACGTCCTGACTTTC; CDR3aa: CATRLVAGANVLTF
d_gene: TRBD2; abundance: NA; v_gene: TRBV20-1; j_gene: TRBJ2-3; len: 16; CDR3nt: TGCAGTGCCAACCTGGGGGGAGCGGGAGTACCAGATACGCAGTATTTT; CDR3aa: CSANLGGAGVPDTQYF
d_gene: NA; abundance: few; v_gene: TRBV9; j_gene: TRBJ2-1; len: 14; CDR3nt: TGTGCCAGCAGCGTAGCTGGGGGAGGCAATGAGCAGTTCTTC; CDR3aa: CASSVAGGGNEQFF
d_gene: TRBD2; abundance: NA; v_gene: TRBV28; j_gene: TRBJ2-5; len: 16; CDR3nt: TGTGCCAGCAGTTTAAATTATGGACTAGCGGGAGAGACCCAGTACTTC; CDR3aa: CASSLNYGLAGETQYF
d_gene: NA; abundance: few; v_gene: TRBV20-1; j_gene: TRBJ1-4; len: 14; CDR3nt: TGCAGTGCAAAACCCCTGTTGGGGAATGAAAAACTGTTTTTT; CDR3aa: CSAKPLLGNEKLFF
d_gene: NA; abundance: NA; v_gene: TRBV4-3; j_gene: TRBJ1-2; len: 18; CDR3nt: TGCGCCAGCAGCCAAGAGGGAGGCTCCCTGGGTCCAACTTATGGCTACACCTTC; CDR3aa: CASSQEGGSLGPTYGYTF
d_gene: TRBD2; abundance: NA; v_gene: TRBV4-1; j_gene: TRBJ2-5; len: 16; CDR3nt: TGCGCCAGCAGTCGCAATGTGGCGGGGGACCGGGAGACCCGGTACTTC; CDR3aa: CASSRNVAGDRETRYF
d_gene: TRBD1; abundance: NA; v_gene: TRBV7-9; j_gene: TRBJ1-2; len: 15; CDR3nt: TGTGCCAGCAGCTTAGACCGGGACAGGGGCTATGGCTACACCTTC; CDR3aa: CASSLDRDRGYGYTF
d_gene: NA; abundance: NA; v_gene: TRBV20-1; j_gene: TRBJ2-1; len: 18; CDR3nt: TGCAGTGCCGGGGGACAGCGGGGGCCTCGTGGGACCTACAATGAGCAGTTCTTC; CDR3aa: CSAGGQRGPRGTYNEQFF
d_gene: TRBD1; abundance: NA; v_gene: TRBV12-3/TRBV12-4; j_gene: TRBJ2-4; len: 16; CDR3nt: TGTGCCAGCAGTGAAACAGGGGGTATGGCCAAAAACATTCAGTACTTC; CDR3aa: CASSETGGMAKNIQYF
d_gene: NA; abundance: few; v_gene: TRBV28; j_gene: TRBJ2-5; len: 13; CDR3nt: TGTGCCAGCAGTTTACCCCAACGAGAGACCCAGTACTTC; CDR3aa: CASSLPQRETQYF
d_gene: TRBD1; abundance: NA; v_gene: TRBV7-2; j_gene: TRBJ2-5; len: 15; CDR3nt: TGTGCCAGCAGCTTAGCGGGGACAGAAGGAGAGACCCAGTACTTC; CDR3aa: CASSLAGTEGETQYF